The source of this TCR beta chain is a study of shared clonotypes between healthy human individuals. Every subset's genomic DNA went evenly onto several immunoSEQ plates. On ten immunoSEQ deep assay plates, unsorted PBMC DNA was sequenced. Profiling relied on immunoSEQ multiplex PCR, and the TCRdb table lists in-frame clones only, not all of them. The sample has approximately 440,000 clones, approximately 71% seen once. Trimming pared 3 bases from V and 9 bases from J, leaving 12 bases between. The CDR3 runs 12 residues. Germline-derived CDR1 and CDR2 are KGHSH and LQKENI. Recent vaccinations or acute infections were absent in the healthy HIV-negative adult donors. All the donors were Caucasian adults who lived in Nashville, Tennessee.

This sequence was found in a woman in her thirties or forties in good health. Some clones in this sample may be carry-over from other donors' samples. The chain uses TRBV18 and TRBJ2-7, with TRBD1 as a possible D gene (6 bases). Sequenced sample: PBMCs. The CDR3 DNA sequence: TGTGCCAGCTCACCCCAGGGGCTGGGGCAGTACTTC. Protein sequence: CASSPQGLGQYF.